These 20 T cell receptor beta chains came from one sample sequenced in a study of HIV-infected patients and healthy controls. Reverse transcription used around 500 ng RNA and constant-region primers for alpha and beta. Using multiplexing indices, alpha and beta chain libraries were generated apart by chain-specific third strand synthesis. TCRdb recomputed calls from the 5' RACE reads with MiXCR, one row per CDR3 protein. The sample shows 17,000 or so distinct CDR3 sequences, over 5% of them seen only once. All unsorted peripheral T cells were captured because whole blood was used without fractionation. Material for sequencing was blood. The receptors were sampled from an adult in good health.

The chain links TRBV29-1 to TRBJ1-5; no reliable D call. Germline V gives CDR1 SQVTM, CDR2 ANQGSEA. There are 11 residues in the CDR3. Trimming took 6 bases from V and 2 from J, leaving 5 bases between them. CDR3 region: CSVWCNQPQHF. For the CDR3, the DNA is TGCAGCGTGTGGTGCAATCAGCCCCAGCATTTT.

This clonotype has a count of ten or more. This chain connects TRBV2 to TRBJ1-5, with 7 bases lining up with TRBD1. The V and J ends lost 6 bases and 5 bases, in that order; junction bases with no gene match: 10. Germline V lookup: CDR1 SNHLY, CDR2 FYNNEI. The CDR3 sequence is 15 residues long. This CDR3 is CASSYRQGRDQPQHF. CDR3 sequence (DNA): TGTGCCAGCAGCTACAGACAGGGTAGGGATCAGCCCCAGCATTTT.

By sample fraction, this clonotype is medium-sized. The chain employs TRBV6-6 and TRBJ1-1; D is ambiguous. The CDR3 contains 12 residues. The germline V gene encodes CDR1 MNHNY and CDR2 SVGAGI (reference sequence). The germline V and J ends were trimmed by 2 bases and 1 base, with 2 bases remaining between them. The CDR3 reads CASSYQNTEAFF. In DNA, the CDR3 is TGTGCCAGCAGTTACCAGAACACTGAAGCTTTCTTT.

This clonotype showed up many times. The J gene is TRBJ2-2, the V gene TRBV7-6; 8 bases line up with TRBD1. The CDR3 runs 16 residues. Germline loops: CDR1 SGHVS, CDR2 FNYEAQ. After removal of 1 base from V and 0 bases from J, the junction contained 1 base not matched to a gene. CDR3 nucleotide sequence: TGTGCCAGCAGCTTAGAGACAGGGGCGAACACCGGGGAGCTGTTTTTT. It encodes CASSLETGANTGELFF.

By its share, this clonotype is medium-sized. This chain connects TRBV7-2 to TRBJ2-3; D is possibly TRBD1 or TRBD2 (6 bases each). The CDR3 has 16 amino acids. V lost 3 bases, J lost 0 bases, and 13 bases lay in between. Looked up from germline, CDR1 is SGHTA and CDR2 is FQGNSA. The CDR3 region is CASSFLGGRSTDTQYF. The CDR3 coding sequence is TGTGCCAGCAGCTTTCTCGGGGGCCGGAGCACAGATACGCAGTATTTT.

This clonotype is judged medium-sized. This chain connects TRBV4-1 to TRBJ1-4; no firm D call. The CDR3 sequence is 13 residues long. V lost 1 base and J lost 8, with 8 bases in between. CDR1 and CDR2 from the germline V gene are MGHRA and YSYEKL. CDR3 sequence: CASSQVEYEKLFF. CDR3 coding DNA: TGCGCCAGCAGCCAAGTGGAGTACGAAAAACTGTTTTTT.

This clonotype is categorized as medium-sized (0.01 to 0.1%). This chain uses TRBV6-5 with TRBJ2-4, with D perhaps TRBD2 (6 bases). V shed 6 bases and J shed 6 bases, with 21 bases lying between them. Germline V gene lookup returns CDR1 MNHEY and CDR2 SVGAGI. CDR3 size: 16 residues. The CDR3 sequence is CASRPRPPSGGNIQYF. CDR3 in DNA: TGTGCCAGCAGACCGCGACCCCCCTCCGGGGGAAACATTCAGTACTTC.

This clonotype was picked up many times. The chain couples TRBV28 to TRBJ1-5; TRBD1 aligns across 7 bases. Trimming removed 6 bases from V and 4 bases from J; junction bases left unmatched: 6. The CDR3 sequence is 14 residues long. Germline assignment: CDR1 MDHEN and CDR2 SYDVKM. The CDR3, as DNA: TGTGCCAGCAGCAACCGACAGGGAAATCAGCCCCAGCATTTT. It codes for CASSNRQGNQPQHF.

This clonotype is classed as medium-sized. At one boundary the junction diverges from the germline segment, which might be a read error. The chain joins TRBV7-7 to TRBJ2-3; 10 nucleotides match TRBD1. CDR3 length equals 15 residues. Germline V CDR1 and CDR2: SSHAT, FNYEAQ (reference sequence). CDR3 in amino acids: CASSHGQGGTDTQYF. The CDR3 DNA sequence: TGTGCTAGCAGCCATGGACAGGGGGGCACAGATACGCAGTATTTT.

At least ten counts were recorded for this clonotype. The V and J genes are TRBV28 and TRBJ1-1; D gene ambiguous. V dropped 3 bases and J dropped 1 base, with 21 bases sitting between them. CDR3 length: 18 amino acids. Looked up from germline, CDR1 is MDHEN and CDR2 is SYDVKM. CDR3 coding DNA: TGTGCCAGCAGTTTGACCGTCGGTCAAAGGCGCCGGAACACTGAAGCTTTCTTT. This sequence encodes CASSLTVGQRRRNTEAFF. The full variable domain, its missing parts supplied by reference TRBV28 and TRBJ1-1, is DVKVTQSSRYLVKRTGEKVFLECVQDMDHENMFWYRQDPGLGLRLIYFSYDVKMKEKGDIPEGYSVSREKKERFSLILESASTNQTSMYLCASSLTVGQRRRNTEAFFGQGTRLTVV.

By share, this clonotype ranks as medium-sized. The genes are TRBV6-2 or TRBV6-3 and TRBJ1-1; maybe TRBD1 (5 bases). The CDR3 has 14 amino acids. Trimming cost V 6 bases and J 6 bases, with 17 bases left between them. The V gene's germline CDR1 is MNHEY and CDR2 SVGEGT. This CDR3 reads CASSGGDGSAEAFF. In nucleotides, the CDR3 is TGTGCCAGCAGCGGGGGGGATGGTAGTGCTGAAGCTTTCTTT.

This clonotype was seen many times. The CDR3 loop reads CASSPPGGPGEKLFF. The CDR3, as DNA: TGTGCCAGCAGCCCCCCTGGTGGCCCTGGGGAAAAACTGTTTTTT. The chain joins TRBV7-9 to TRBJ1-4; D ambiguous. CDR3 size: 15 residues. CDR1 SEHNR and CDR2 FQNEAQ come from the germline V gene (reference sequence). Deletions cut 5 bases from V and 8 bases from J, with 18 bases between.

This clonotype was recorded at least ten times. The V and J genes are TRBV10-3 and TRBJ2-3, with D tentatively TRBD1 (6 bases). Germline loops: CDR1 ENHRY, CDR2 SYGVKD. The CDR3 has 14 amino acids. V dropped 2 bases and J dropped 9 bases, with 15 bases sitting between them. The CDR3 DNA follows: TGTGCCATCAGTGAGGATGGACAGTCGGAAACGCAGTATTTT. This translates into CAISEDGQSETQYF.

The table lists this clonotype with many counts. The V and J genes are TRBV11-2 and TRBJ1-2; the match to TRBD1 covers 8 bases. Germline CDR1 SGHAT, CDR2 FQNNGV. V trimming: 10 bases; J trimming: 3 bases; junction bases outside the gene matches: 13. This CDR3 is built from 15 residues. Here the CDR3 DNA reads TGTGCCACCACGGACAGGGCAGTTGTCGACTATGGCTACACCTTC. Translating gives CATTDRAVVDYGYTF.

This clonotype was observed many times. V is TRBV5-1 and J is TRBJ1-1; TRBD1 agrees at 8 bases. The CDR3 runs to 14 residues. V shed 2 bases and J 5 bases; nucleotides not matched to a gene: 5. In germline, CDR1 is SGHRS, CDR2 YFSETQ. In DNA form, the CDR3 reads TGCGCCAGCAGCTTACAGGGGGAGAGGACTGAAGCTTTCTTT. This codes for CASSLQGERTEAFF.

This clonotype occurred many times. The CDR3 DNA follows: TGTGCCAGCAGCTTAGTCGGGAACACTGAAGCTTTCTTT. Translating it yields CASSLVGNTEAFF. The chain joins TRBV7-9 to TRBJ1-1; D call uncertain. Germline V lookup: CDR1 SEHNR, CDR2 FQNEAQ (reference sequence). V lost 1 base to trimming and J lost 1 base, with 4 bases between them. This CDR3 is built from 13 residues.

This clonotype showed up just a few times. V is TRBV28 and J is TRBJ1-2, with 7 positions matching TRBD1. The CDR3 runs 14 residues. Losses at the gene ends were 4 bases for V and 0 bases for J; bases not matched to a gene: 2. CDR1 MDHEN and CDR2 SYDVKM come from the germline V gene. In DNA form, the CDR3 reads TGTGCCAGCAGTTCCACAGGGGCTAACTATGGCTACACCTTC. Translation: CASSSTGANYGYTF.

This clonotype came up many times. The chain employs TRBV11-2 and TRBJ1-1, with D unresolved. Germline CDR1 is SGHAT and CDR2 is FQNNGV. Trimming shortened V by 3 bases and J by 1 base, and 12 bases separated the two germline ends. The CDR3 totals 15 residues. The CDR3 spells CASSLTFPPNTEAFF. DNA of the CDR3: TGTGCCAGCAGCTTGACATTCCCCCCGAACACTGAAGCTTTCTTT.

This clonotype was counted many times. The chain is built from TRBV7-9 and TRBJ1-4, with TRBD1 matching over 9 bases. This CDR3 contains 15 residues. J was trimmed by 7 bases and V by 5 bases; bases with no gene match: 8. Germline loops: CDR1 SEHNR, CDR2 FQNEAQ (reference sequence). CDR3 sequence: CASSTGQGNGEKLFF. The DNA of the CDR3 is TGTGCCAGCAGCACGGGACAGGGTAACGGTGAAAAACTGTTTTTT.

V gene TRBV2 combines with J gene TRBJ1-5; the D gene is possibly TRBD1 (5 bases). Per the germline V gene, CDR1 is SNHLY and CDR2 is FYNNEI. This CDR3 contains 14 residues. V was pared by 3 bases and J by 6 bases, with 12 bases between. CDR3 amino acids: CASSDEGRRQPQHF. As DNA, the CDR3 is TGTGCCAGCAGTGATGAGGGGCGCCGTCAGCCCCAGCATTTT.